The 15 T cell receptor beta chains in this list originate from one sample, sequenced in a study of cytomegalovirus exposure and HLA in healthy donors. PCR was performed using 60 Vbeta and 13 Jbeta primers. Some clones are missing from TCRdb's copy, which holds only in-frame ones; the method was immunoSEQ multiplex PCR. The table includes tens of thousands of clones, less than 80% detected once. The sample was PBMCs. These receptors originate from a young man in good health and CMV-seronegative.

This chain joins TRBV28 and TRBJ2-7; D is possibly TRBD2 (7 bases). V gave up 4 bases and J gave up 2 bases, with 21 bases separating them. Germline V CDR1 and CDR2: MDHEN, SYDVKM. The CDR3 runs 17 residues. This chain's CDR3 is CASSSSPGAGVTYEQYF. In DNA, the CDR3 is TGTGCCAGCAGTTCGTCCCCGGGGGCGGGAGTTACCTACGAGCAGTACTTC. Based on the CDR3 plus reference TRBV28 and TRBJ2-7, the full variable domain is DVKVTQSSRYLVKRTGEKVFLECVQDMDHENMFWYRQDPGLGLRLIYFSYDVKMKEKGDIPEGYSVSREKKERFSLILESASTNQTSMYLCASSSSPGAGVTYEQYFGPGTRLTVT.

This clone was detected only once. The V gene is TRBV2, the J gene TRBJ2-3; 10 bases fit TRBD2. CDR3 size: 16 residues. The V and J ends lost 6 bases and 4 bases, in that order; junction bases with no gene match: 10. CDR1 is SNHLY and CDR2 is FYNNEI in the germline V gene. The CDR3 coding sequence is TGTGCCAGCAGCAAAAGGACTAGCGGAGAGGCAGATACGCAGTATTTT. This sequence encodes CASSKRTSGEADTQYF. Complete variable domain (other parts from reference TRBV2 and TRBJ2-3): EPEVTQTPSHQVTQMGQEVILRCVPISNHLYFYWYRQILGQKVEFLVSFYNNEISEKSEIFDDQFSVERPDGSNFTLKIRSTKLEDSAMYFCASSKRTSGEADTQYFGPGTRLTVL.

The chain joins TRBV15 to TRBJ2-7, with D possibly matching TRBD1 (7 bases). Germline CDR1 and CDR2: LNHNV and YYDKDF (reference sequence). Trimming left V 4 bases short and J 6 bases short, with 13 bases between. CDR3 size: 13 residues. For the CDR3, the DNA is TGTGCCACCAGCATAAACAGGGGAGGCGAGCAGTACTTC. Protein: CATSINRGGEQYF.

The chain carries TRBV28 and TRBJ1-1; D possibly corresponds to TRBD1 (6 bases). The V end lost 7 bases, the J end lost 5 bases, and 20 bases lay between the germline ends. The CDR3 is 15 residues long. CDR1 and CDR2 (germline): MDHEN, SYDVKM. The CDR3 sequence is CASKAQGGGSTEAFF. The CDR3 nucleotides read TGTGCCAGCAAGGCCCAAGGGGGGGGTTCTACTGAAGCTTTCTTT. Looking up the rest from reference TRBV28 and TRBJ1-1 gives the full variable domain: DVKVTQSSRYLVKRTGEKVFLECVQDMDHENMFWYRQDPGLGLRLIYFSYDVKMKEKGDIPEGYSVSREKKERFSLILESASTNQTSMYLCASKAQGGGSTEAFFGQGTRLTVV.

The V gene is TRBV7-7, the J gene TRBJ2-2, with 12 bases identical to TRBD2. V was pared by 4 bases and J by 7 bases, with 10 bases of the junction left unmatched. The CDR3 contains 17 residues. Germline CDR1 SSHAT, CDR2 FNYEAQ (reference sequence). CDR3 in amino acids: CASSSTSSGRVGGELFF. The CDR3 DNA reads as TGTGCCAGCAGCTCTACCTCTAGCGGGAGGGTCGGCGGGGAGCTGTTTTTT.

The chain combines TRBV11-2 with TRBJ2-3, with TRBD2 identical over 10 bases. From germline, CDR1 is SGHAT and CDR2 FQNNGV. The CDR3 extends over 14 amino acids. The V segment lost 1 base and the J segment 5 bases; nucleotides outside the gene matches: 0. The DNA of the CDR3 is TGTGCCAGCAGCTTAGGACTAGCGGGAGATACGCAGTATTTT. This gives the protein CASSLGLAGDTQYF.

The rearrangement uses TRBV7-3 and TRBJ1-1; TRBD1 is a possible D gene (5 bases). V was clipped by 1 base and J by 11 bases, with 14 bases between them. Germline lookup yields CDR1 SGHTA and CDR2 FQGTGA. The CDR3 length is 13 residues. For the CDR3, the DNA is TGTGCCAGCAGCTTAAGCGGGGCCGCGGAGGCTTTCTTT. Its protein is CASSLSGAAEAFF.

This clone was detected only once. The CDR3 loop is CASSQGRENTEAFF. The CDR3, as DNA: TGTGCCAGCAGCCAAGGCCGGGAGAACACTGAAGCTTTCTTT. This chain uses TRBV4-2 with TRBJ1-1, with D unclear. The germline V and J ends were trimmed by 1 base and 1 base, with 7 bases remaining between them. In germline, CDR1 is LGHNA, CDR2 YNFKEQ. The CDR3 loop spans 14 amino acids.

The V gene is TRBV2, the J gene TRBJ2-6; 7 nucleotides agree with TRBD1. V trimming: 2 bases; J trimming: 1 base; junction bases outside the gene matches: 8. The CDR3 sequence is 18 residues long. Germline CDR1 is SNHLY and CDR2 is FYNNEI. The CDR3 loop is CASSELDRILSGANVLTF. CDR3 coding DNA: TGTGCCAGCAGTGAATTGGACAGGATACTTTCTGGGGCCAACGTCCTGACTTTC.

This clone was picked up a small number of times. The rearrangement uses TRBV5-7 and TRBJ2-6; D might be TRBD1 (6 bases). TRBV5-7 qualifies as an ORF whose function is uncertain. The CDR3 is 17 amino acids. V was clipped by 7 bases and J by 0 bases, with 17 bases between them. This CDR3 is CASHAGDTNSGANVLTF. The CDR3 DNA reads as TGTGCCAGCCATGCCGGGGACACAAACTCTGGGGCCAACGTCCTGACTTTC.

This sequence joins TRBV5-1 and TRBJ1-2, with a weak D call TRBD1 (6 bases). V was pared by 3 bases and J by 1 base, with 10 bases between. Germline assignment: CDR1 SGHRS and CDR2 YFSETQ. The CDR3 is 14 amino acids. CDR3 in amino acids: CASSSGAHNYGYTF. The CDR3 bases are TGCGCCAGCAGCTCAGGGGCGCATAACTATGGCTACACCTTC. Looking up the rest from reference TRBV5-1 and TRBJ1-2 gives the full variable domain: KAGVTQTPRYLIKTRGQQVTLSCSPISGHRSVSWYQQTPGQGLQFLFEYFSETQRNKGNFPGRFSGRQFSNSRSEMNVSTLELGDSALYLCASSSGAHNYGYTFGSGTRLTVV.

J is TRBJ1-2 and V is TRBV19, with unresolved D. The length of the CDR3 is 13 residues. Germline values: CDR1 LNHDA, CDR2 SQIVND (reference sequence). Trimming removed 1 base from V and 7 bases from J, with 10 bases in between. For the CDR3, the DNA is TGTGCCAGTAGTATAGTCGCGGGCGCTGGCTACACCTTC. It translates to CASSIVAGAGYTF.

This clone was recorded a few times. The CDR3 sequence is CASSLAQGLSTYEQYF. Written as DNA, the CDR3 is TGCGCCAGCAGCTTGGCACAGGGGCTCTCAACCTACGAGCAGTACTTC. V and J are TRBV5-1 and TRBJ2-7, with TRBD1 identical over 7 bases. Germline trimming cut 0 bases from V and 2 bases from J; bases unmatched to any gene: 8. CDR3 length equals 16 residues. Germline V gives CDR1 SGHRS, CDR2 YFSETQ.

The chain carries TRBV7-2 and TRBJ1-4; no clear D gene. The germline V gene encodes CDR1 SGHTA and CDR2 FQGNSA. V lost 5 bases and J lost 4, with 8 bases in between. The CDR3 runs to 13 residues. CDR3 residues: CASSPPGNEKLFF. The CDR3 DNA follows: TGTGCCAGCAGCCCCCCGGGTAATGAAAAACTGTTTTTT. The full variable domain, rest sourced from reference TRBV7-2 and TRBJ1-4, is GAGVSQSPSNKVTEKGKDVELRCDPISGHTALYWYRQSLGQGLEFLIYFQGNSAPDKSGLPSDRFSAERTGGSVSTLTIQRTQQEDSAVYLCASSPPGNEKLFFGSGTQLSVL.

This clone was seen a few times. This rearrangement joins TRBV29-1 to TRBJ1-2; 8 positions agree with TRBD1. The CDR3 extends over 14 amino acids. Germline V gene data show CDR1 as SQVTM and CDR2 as ANQGSEA. This CDR3 is CSIEWTQGARGYTF. CDR3 in DNA: TGCAGTATTGAATGGACCCAGGGGGCGCGAGGCTACACCTTC.